The text below deals with one T cell receptor (beta chain). V lost 0 bases and J 15 bases, leaving 12 bases between the germline ends. The germline V gene has CDR1 SGHDN and CDR2 FVKESK. The CDR3 runs to 12 residues. The data were obtained in a study of blood T cell repertoires in COVID-19. Turning to the study itself: COVID-19 samples from acute and convalescent phases originated in the United States, Italy and Spain.

Living in about 25 US areas, the participants were between 18 and 89 years of age. Among Cohort 3 donors, those recovered had two negative PCRs, clearance, or symptom resolution. Per the original methods: From reference gene primer amplification, estimates of nucleated cell counts were derived. The data were produced by immunoSEQ multiplex PCR, yet TCRdb's version contains in-frame clones alone and is incomplete. V, J and clone size are taken as reported in that table, and D and trimming were inferred from the DNA itself. The table records approximately 180,000 clones, around four fifths of them present only once.

Sequenced: PBMCs or T cells enriched from blood (not recorded which). The gene calls are TRBV14 and TRBJ2-1, with a possible D match to TRBD1 (5 bases). The clonotype was recovered from a woman between 50 and 59 years old who had recovered from COVID-19. The CDR3 here is CASSQEVGLVFF. CDR3 sequence (DNA): TGTGCCAGCAGCCAAGAGGTGGGGCTCGTGTTCTTC.